This T cell receptor (beta chain) was identified in a study of OX40 agonist ivuxolimab in advanced cancers. CDR3 length equals 14 residues. The V end was cut by 4 bases, the J end by 1 base, with 7 bases between. The germline gives CDR1 MGHRA, CDR2 YSYEKL. The repertoire was sequenced with immunoSEQ multiplex PCR; TCRdb's copy has only in-frame clones and lacks some. The sample consists of 50,000 to 70,000 clones, approximately 86% of them appearing once. The chain combines TRBV4-1 with TRBJ2-2; D might be TRBD1 (5 bases). This sequence was found in an adult with an advanced solid tumor such as melanoma, head and neck, liver or kidney cancer. This specimen consisted of CD4+ or CD8+ T cells sorted from blood, obtained in a trial of the OX40 agonist ivuxolimab. This CDR3 reads CASSPGQNTGELFF. CDR3 in DNA: TGCGCCAGCAGCCCCGGACAGAACACCGGGGAGCTGTTTTTT.